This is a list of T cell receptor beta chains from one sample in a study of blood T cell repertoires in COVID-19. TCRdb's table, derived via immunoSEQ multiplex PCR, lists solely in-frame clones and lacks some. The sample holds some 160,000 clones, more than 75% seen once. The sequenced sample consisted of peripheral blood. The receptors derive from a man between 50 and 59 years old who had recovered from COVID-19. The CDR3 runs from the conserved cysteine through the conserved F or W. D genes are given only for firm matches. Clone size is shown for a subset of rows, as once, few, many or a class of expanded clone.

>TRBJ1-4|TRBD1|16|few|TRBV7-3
CASSLDRGHTNEKLFF
TGTGCCAGCAGCTTAGACAGGGGACATACTAATGAAAAACTGTTTTTT
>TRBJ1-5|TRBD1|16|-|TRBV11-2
CASSLGDRVGNQPQHF
TGTGCCAGCAGCTTAGGGGACAGGGTTGGCAATCAGCCCCAGCATTTT
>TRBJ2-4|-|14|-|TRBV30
CAWSVRARVDIQYF
TGTGCCTGGAGTGTACGAGCCAGGGTGGACATTCAGTACTTC
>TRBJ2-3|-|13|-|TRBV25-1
CASSGPSPDTQYF
TGTGCCAGCAGTGGGCCTAGCCCAGATACGCAGTATTTT
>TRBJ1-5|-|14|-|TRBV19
CASSIRGSNQPQHF
TGTGCCAGTAGTATCCGGGGTAGCAATCAGCCCCAGCATTTT
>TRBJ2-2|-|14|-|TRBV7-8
CASSLVGGSEGLFF
TGTGCCAGCAGCTTAGTTGGGGGTTCGGAGGGGCTGTTTTTT
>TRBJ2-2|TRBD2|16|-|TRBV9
CASSVELAGATGELFF
TGTGCCAGCAGCGTAGAGCTAGCGGGGGCCACCGGGGAGCTGTTTTTT
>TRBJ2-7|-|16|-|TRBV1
CTSSHLAGLGSYEQYF
TGCACCAGCAGCCATTTAGCGGGCTTGGGATCCTACGAGCAGTACTTC
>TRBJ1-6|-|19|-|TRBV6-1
CASSETPMRRGSYNSPLHF
TGTGCCAGCAGTGAAACGCCCATGAGGAGGGGCTCCTATAATTCACCCCTCCACTTT
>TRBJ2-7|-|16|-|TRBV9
CASSRTEARGLWEQYF
TGTGCCAGCAGCCGTACCGAAGCAAGGGGACTGTGGGAGCAGTACTTC
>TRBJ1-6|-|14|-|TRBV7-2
CASRLNREKSPLHF
TGTGCCAGCAGACTTAACAGGGAGAAGTCACCCCTCCACTTT
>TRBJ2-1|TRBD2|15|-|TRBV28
CASSLLAGGQDEQFF
TGTGCCAGCAGTTTGTTGGCGGGGGGGCAAGATGAGCAGTTCTTC
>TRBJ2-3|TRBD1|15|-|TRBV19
CASSLQGQGPDTQYF
TGTGCCAGTAGTCTCCAAGGACAGGGGCCAGATACGCAGTATTTT
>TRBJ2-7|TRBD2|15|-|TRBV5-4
CASSAGRGETHEQYF
TGTGCCAGCAGCGCCGGGCGGGGGGAAACCCACGAGCAGTACTTC
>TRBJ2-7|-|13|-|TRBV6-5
CASSYEGGGEQYF
TGTGCCAGCAGCTACGAGGGTGGTGGGGAGCAGTACTTC
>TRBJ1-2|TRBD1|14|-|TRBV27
CASRKTGGHYGYTF
TGTGCCAGCAGAAAGACAGGGGGCCACTATGGCTACACCTTC
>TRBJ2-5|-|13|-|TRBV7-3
CASSPGGRETQYF
TGTGCCAGCAGCCCGGGGGGCAGGGAGACCCAGTACTTC
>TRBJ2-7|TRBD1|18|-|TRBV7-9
CASSAPRDRVDADYEQYF
TGTGCCAGCAGCGCTCCCCGGGACAGGGTTGACGCTGACTACGAGCAGTACTTC
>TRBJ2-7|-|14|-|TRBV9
CASSSWTRAWEQYF
TGTGCCAGCAGCTCTTGGACGAGGGCGTGGGAGCAGTACTTC
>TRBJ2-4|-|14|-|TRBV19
CASKTHGSSDIQYF
TGTGCCAGTAAGACGCACGGGTCGTCGGACATTCAGTACTTC
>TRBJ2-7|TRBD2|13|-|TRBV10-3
CAISAGGSYEQYF
TGTGCCATCAGTGCGGGGGGGTCCTACGAGCAGTACTTC
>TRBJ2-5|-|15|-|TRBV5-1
CASSLALGVQETQYF
TGCGCCAGCAGCTTGGCCCTAGGGGTCCAAGAGACCCAGTACTTC
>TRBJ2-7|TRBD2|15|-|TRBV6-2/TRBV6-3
CASSSLAGGPREQYF
TGTGCCAGCAGTTCCTTAGCGGGAGGGCCTCGCGAGCAGTACTTC
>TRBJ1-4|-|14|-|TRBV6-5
CASRGGRANEKLFF
TGTGCCAGCAGGGGGGGAAGGGCAAATGAAAAACTGTTTTTT
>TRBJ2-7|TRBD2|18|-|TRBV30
CAWSKGLAGAATSYEQYF
TGTGCCTGGAGTAAGGGCCTAGCGGGAGCCGCAACGAGCTACGAGCAGTACTTC
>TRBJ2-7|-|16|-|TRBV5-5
CASSLGSGLSSYEQYF
TGTGCCAGCAGCTTGGGATCAGGCCTAAGCTCCTACGAGCAGTACTTC
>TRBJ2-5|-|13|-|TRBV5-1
CASSLGQEETQYF
TGCGCCAGCAGCTTGGGTCAGGAAGAGACCCAGTACTTC
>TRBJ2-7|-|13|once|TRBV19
CASSTSPGYEQYF
TGTGCCAGTAGTACTTCCCCCGGGTACGAGCAGTACTTC
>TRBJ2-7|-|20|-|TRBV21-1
CASSRLSGTSGGLSSYEQYF
TGTGCCAGCAGCCGCCTATCCGGGACTAGCGGGGGGCTTAGCTCCTACGAGCAGTACTTC
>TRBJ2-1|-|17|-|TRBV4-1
CASSQDAASPSYNEQFF
TGCGCCAGCAGCCAAGATGCGGCCTCTCCCTCCTACAATGAGCAGTTCTTC
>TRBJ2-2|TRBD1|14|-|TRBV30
CAWSLDRGTGELFF
TGTGCCTGGAGTCTAGACAGGGGCACCGGGGAGCTGTTTTTT
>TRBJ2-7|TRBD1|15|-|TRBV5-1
CASSLAGGQGLEQYF
TGCGCCAGCAGCTTGGCCGGGGGACAGGGTTTAGAGCAGTACTTC
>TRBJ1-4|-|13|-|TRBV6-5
CASRTDSSEKLFF
TGTGCCAGCAGAACCGACAGCAGTGAAAAACTGTTTTTT
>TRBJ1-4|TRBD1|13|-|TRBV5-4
CASSRTGDEKLFF
TGTGCCAGCAGCCGGACAGGGGACGAAAAACTGTTTTTT
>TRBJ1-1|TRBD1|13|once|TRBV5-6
CASSPTGTPEAFF
TGTGCCAGCAGCCCGACAGGGACCCCTGAAGCTTTCTTT
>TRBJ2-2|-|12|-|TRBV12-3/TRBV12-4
CASSPPGGELFF
TGTGCCAGCAGTCCCCCGGGCGGGGAGCTGTTTTTT
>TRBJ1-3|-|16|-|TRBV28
CASSFSGIHSGNTIYF
TGTGCCAGCAGTTTCTCCGGGATCCACTCTGGAAACACCATATATTTT
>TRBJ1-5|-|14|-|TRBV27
CAPRPLRANQPQHF
TGTGCCCCTCGCCCCTTGCGGGCCAATCAGCCCCAGCATTTT
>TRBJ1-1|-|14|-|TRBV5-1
CASRLAGGDTEAFF
TGCGCCAGCAGACTGGCTGGGGGCGACACTGAAGCTTTCTTT
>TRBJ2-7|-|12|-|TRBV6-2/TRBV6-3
CASSYQDYEQYF
TGTGCCAGCAGTTATCAGGACTACGAGCAGTACTTC
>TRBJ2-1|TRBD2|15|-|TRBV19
CASSPLAGGYNEQFF
TGTGCCAGTAGTCCCCTTGCGGGAGGGTACAATGAGCAGTTCTTC
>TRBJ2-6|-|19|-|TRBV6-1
CASSERGGTVGSGANVLTF
TGTGCCAGCAGTGAAAGAGGGGGGACAGTAGGCTCCGGGGCCAACGTCCTGACTTTC
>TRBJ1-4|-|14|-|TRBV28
CASSEPPTNEKLFF
TGTGCCAGCAGTGAGCCTCCAACTAATGAAAAACTGTTTTTT
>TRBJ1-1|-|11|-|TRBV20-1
CSARTATEAFF
TGCAGTGCTAGGACAGCCACTGAAGCTTTCTTT
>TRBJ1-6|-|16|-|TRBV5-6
CASSLRGTAYNSPLHF
TGTGCCAGCAGCTTACGGGGAACAGCTTATAATTCACCCCTCCACTTT
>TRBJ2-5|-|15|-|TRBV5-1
CASSPIGSGQETQYF
TGCGCCAGCAGTCCCATCGGAAGCGGCCAAGAGACCCAGTACTTC
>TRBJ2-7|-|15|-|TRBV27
CASRYLDNSPDEQYF
TGTGCCAGCAGGTACTTGGACAACTCGCCCGACGAGCAGTACTTC
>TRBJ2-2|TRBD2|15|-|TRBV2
CASRSGRTNTGELFF
TGTGCCAGCAGGAGCGGGAGGACGAACACCGGGGAGCTGTTTTTT
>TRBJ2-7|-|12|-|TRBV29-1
CSVGRDVGEQYF
TGCAGCGTTGGGAGGGACGTGGGCGAGCAGTACTTC
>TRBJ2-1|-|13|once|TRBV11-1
CASNRGSYNEQFF
TGTGCCAGCAACCGAGGCTCCTACAATGAGCAGTTCTTC
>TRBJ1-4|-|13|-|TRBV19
CASSRRQAEKLFF
TGTGCCAGTAGTAGGAGACAGGCTGAAAAACTGTTTTTT
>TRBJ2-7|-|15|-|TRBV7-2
CASSFGMQGKYEQYF
TGTGCCAGCAGCTTCGGCATGCAGGGGAAATACGAGCAGTACTTC
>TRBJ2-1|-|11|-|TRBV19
CASKRYNEQFF
TGTGCCAGTAAACGGTACAATGAGCAGTTCTTC
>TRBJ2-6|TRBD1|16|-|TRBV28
CASSSATGSGANVLTF
TGTGCCAGCAGCTCCGCGACAGGGTCTGGGGCCAACGTCCTGACTTTC
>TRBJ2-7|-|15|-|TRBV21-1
CASSKSRCRNYEQYF
TGTGCCAGCAGCAAATCACGTTGCAGGAACTACGAGCAGTACTTC
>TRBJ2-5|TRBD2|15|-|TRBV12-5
CASGLAGTRQETQYF
TGTGCTAGTGGTTTGGCAGGGACTAGACAAGAGACCCAGTACTTC
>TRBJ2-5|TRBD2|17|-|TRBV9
CASSLLGLAGGPETQYF
TGTGCCAGCAGCTTGCTGGGACTAGCGGGAGGGCCAGAGACCCAGTACTTC
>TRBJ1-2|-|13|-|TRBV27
CASSLTAGQGYTF
TGTGCCAGCAGTTTAACGGCAGGGCAAGGCTACACCTTC